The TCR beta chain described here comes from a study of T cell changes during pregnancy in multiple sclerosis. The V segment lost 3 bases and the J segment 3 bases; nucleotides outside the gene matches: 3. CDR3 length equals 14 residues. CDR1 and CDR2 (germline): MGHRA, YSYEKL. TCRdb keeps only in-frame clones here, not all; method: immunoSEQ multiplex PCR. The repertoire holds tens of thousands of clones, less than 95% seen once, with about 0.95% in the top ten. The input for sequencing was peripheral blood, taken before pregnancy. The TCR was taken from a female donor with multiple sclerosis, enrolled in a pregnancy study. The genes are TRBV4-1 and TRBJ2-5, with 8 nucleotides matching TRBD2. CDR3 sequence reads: CASSHIGGEETQYF. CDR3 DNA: TGCGCCAGCAGCCATATCGGGGGGGAAGAGACCCAGTACTTC.